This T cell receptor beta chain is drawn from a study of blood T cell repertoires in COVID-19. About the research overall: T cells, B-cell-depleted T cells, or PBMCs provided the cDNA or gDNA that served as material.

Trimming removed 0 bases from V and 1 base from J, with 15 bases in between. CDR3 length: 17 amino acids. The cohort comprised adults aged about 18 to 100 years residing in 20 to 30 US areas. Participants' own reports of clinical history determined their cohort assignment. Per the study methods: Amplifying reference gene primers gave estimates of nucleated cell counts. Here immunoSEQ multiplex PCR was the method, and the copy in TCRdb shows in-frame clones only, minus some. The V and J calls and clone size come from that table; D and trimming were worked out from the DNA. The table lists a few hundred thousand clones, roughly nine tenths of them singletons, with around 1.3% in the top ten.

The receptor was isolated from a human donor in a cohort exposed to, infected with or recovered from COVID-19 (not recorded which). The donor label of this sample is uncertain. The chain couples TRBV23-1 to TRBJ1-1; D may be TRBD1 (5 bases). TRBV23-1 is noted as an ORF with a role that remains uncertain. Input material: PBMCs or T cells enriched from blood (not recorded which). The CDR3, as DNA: TGCGCCAGCAGTCAATCGTGGTCAGGGCAAGGGAACACTGAAGCTTTCTTT. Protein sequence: CASSQSWSGQGNTEAFF.